Listed below are T cell receptor beta chains from one sample, sequenced in a study of blood T cell repertoires in COVID-19. TCRdb's table, derived via immunoSEQ multiplex PCR, lists solely in-frame clones and lacks some. The sample carries 200,000 to 250,000 clones, over 80% recorded once. The sequenced sample was PBMCs or T cells enriched from blood (not recorded which). The receptor source for this set is a woman aged 25 to 39 who had been exposed to COVID-19. The CDR3 runs from the conserved cysteine through the conserved F or W. The order of the fields is J gene, clone size, V gene, D gene, CDR3 DNA, CDR3 protein. D genes are given only for firm matches. Where a row states a size, it is once, few, many or the class of an expanded clone; other rows omit it.

j_gene: TRBJ1-4
abundance: NA
v_gene: TRBV18
d_gene: NA
CDR3nt: TGTGCCAGCTCACCACCGGGGGCAGGGCGTGAAAAACTGTTTTTT
CDR3aa: CASSPPGAGREKLFF

j_gene: TRBJ1-1
abundance: NA
v_gene: TRBV19
d_gene: NA
CDR3nt: TGTGCCAGTATCGGGCTGGGGAGGAACACTGAAGCTTTCTTT
CDR3aa: CASIGLGRNTEAFF

j_gene: TRBJ2-4
abundance: NA
v_gene: TRBV27
d_gene: NA
CDR3nt: TGTGCCAGCAGTTTACAGGGGATGGGTGCCAAAAACATTCAGTACTTC
CDR3aa: CASSLQGMGAKNIQYF

j_gene: TRBJ1-1
abundance: NA
v_gene: TRBV6-1
d_gene: NA
CDR3nt: TGTGCCAGCAGTGAACAGCCAGGTTTGAACACTGAAGCTTTCTTT
CDR3aa: CASSEQPGLNTEAFF

j_gene: TRBJ2-1
abundance: NA
v_gene: TRBV6-5
d_gene: TRBD1
CDR3nt: TGTGCCAGCAGGAGGACAGGACCACGGGATGAGCAGTTCTTC
CDR3aa: CASRRTGPRDEQFF

j_gene: TRBJ2-1
abundance: NA
v_gene: TRBV7-9
d_gene: NA
CDR3nt: TGTGCCAGCAGCTTAGAACAGACTGAGCAGTTCTTC
CDR3aa: CASSLEQTEQFF

j_gene: TRBJ1-4
abundance: NA
v_gene: TRBV4-1
d_gene: TRBD1
CDR3nt: TGCGCCAGCAGCCATTCCGGGACAGATAATGAAAAACTGTTTTTT
CDR3aa: CASSHSGTDNEKLFF

j_gene: TRBJ1-2
abundance: NA
v_gene: TRBV19
d_gene: NA
CDR3nt: TGTGCCAGTAGTAACATTGCCTATGGCTACACCTTC
CDR3aa: CASSNIAYGYTF

j_gene: TRBJ1-3
abundance: NA
v_gene: TRBV5-1
d_gene: TRBD1
CDR3nt: TGCGCCAGCAGCTTGGAGACAGGGGGTGGAAACACCATATATTTT
CDR3aa: CASSLETGGGNTIYF

j_gene: TRBJ2-1
abundance: NA
v_gene: TRBV24-1
d_gene: NA
CDR3nt: TGTGCCACCAGTGATTTGCACGGGTACAATGAGCAGTTCTTC
CDR3aa: CATSDLHGYNEQFF

j_gene: TRBJ1-2
abundance: NA
v_gene: TRBV29-1
d_gene: NA
CDR3nt: TGCAGCGTTGAAGATTGGGCTAATGGCTACACCTTC
CDR3aa: CSVEDWANGYTF

j_gene: TRBJ1-1
abundance: NA
v_gene: TRBV7-9
d_gene: NA
CDR3nt: TGTGCCAGCAGCTTACAGGGTTTGAACACTGAAGCTTTCTTT
CDR3aa: CASSLQGLNTEAFF

j_gene: TRBJ2-1
abundance: NA
v_gene: TRBV18
d_gene: TRBD2
CDR3nt: TGTGCCAGCTCATCATCTAGCGGGGGCAACAATGAGCAGTTCTTC
CDR3aa: CASSSSSGGNNEQFF

j_gene: TRBJ2-2
abundance: NA
v_gene: TRBV5-1
d_gene: NA
CDR3nt: TGCGCCAGCAGGGATGGGGCTAGGTTAGACACCGGGGAGCTGTTTTTT
CDR3aa: CASRDGARLDTGELFF

j_gene: TRBJ2-3
abundance: NA
v_gene: TRBV10-3
d_gene: NA
CDR3nt: TGTGCCATCAGCTTCACTATCGCCACAGATACGCAGTATTTT
CDR3aa: CAISFTIATDTQYF

j_gene: TRBJ2-5
abundance: NA
v_gene: TRBV27
d_gene: TRBD1
CDR3nt: TGTGCCAGCAGTTTAGAGGCCCTAGGACAGGTACGGGAAGAGACCCAGTACTTC
CDR3aa: CASSLEALGQVREETQYF

j_gene: TRBJ1-4
abundance: NA
v_gene: TRBV30
d_gene: TRBD1
CDR3nt: TGTGCCTGGAGTGTGGGGACAGTCGAAAAACTGTTTTTT
CDR3aa: CAWSVGTVEKLFF

j_gene: TRBJ2-7
abundance: NA
v_gene: TRBV21-1
d_gene: NA
CDR3nt: TGTGCCAGCAGCAAGCCTAGTATAAACGAGCAGTACTTC
CDR3aa: CASSKPSINEQYF

j_gene: TRBJ2-5
abundance: NA
v_gene: TRBV7-2
d_gene: TRBD2
CDR3nt: TGTGCCAGCAGCCCACCCGTCGCGGGAGCTGTGGAGACCCAGTACTTC
CDR3aa: CASSPPVAGAVETQYF

j_gene: TRBJ2-2
abundance: NA
v_gene: TRBV6-5
d_gene: NA
CDR3nt: TGTGCCAGCAGTCGCGGAAACACCGGGGAGCTGTTTTTT
CDR3aa: CASSRGNTGELFF

j_gene: TRBJ2-5
abundance: NA
v_gene: TRBV5-1
d_gene: TRBD1
CDR3nt: TGCGCCAGCAGTCCAACGACAGGGTCGGAGACCCAGTACTTC
CDR3aa: CASSPTTGSETQYF

j_gene: TRBJ1-2
abundance: NA
v_gene: TRBV5-1
d_gene: TRBD1
CDR3nt: TGCGCCAGCAGCTTTAGACAGGGGCGCTATGGCTACACCTTC
CDR3aa: CASSFRQGRYGYTF

j_gene: TRBJ2-2
abundance: NA
v_gene: TRBV6-5
d_gene: NA
CDR3nt: TGTGCCAGCAGGAGGCAACGAGGGGGTACCGGGGAGCTGTTTTTT
CDR3aa: CASRRQRGGTGELFF

j_gene: TRBJ1-2
abundance: NA
v_gene: TRBV11-2
d_gene: NA
CDR3nt: TGTGCCAGCAGCTTAGGTGGGAGGGGTGGCTACACCTTC
CDR3aa: CASSLGGRGGYTF

j_gene: TRBJ2-1
abundance: once
v_gene: TRBV7-9
d_gene: NA
CDR3nt: TGTGCCAGCAGCTTAAGTAGGGCCAGCGGACTCACTAAAAGCAGTGAGCAGTTCTTC
CDR3aa: CASSLSRASGLTKSSEQFF

j_gene: TRBJ1-1
abundance: once
v_gene: TRBV9
d_gene: TRBD1
CDR3nt: TGTGCCAGCAGCCCTTTGACAGGGGGAATGAACACTGAAGCTTTCTTT
CDR3aa: CASSPLTGGMNTEAFF

j_gene: TRBJ2-3
abundance: NA
v_gene: TRBV9
d_gene: TRBD1
CDR3nt: TGTGCCAGCAGCGTAGTTGGGCAGGGGGTGACAGATACGCAGTATTTT
CDR3aa: CASSVVGQGVTDTQYF

j_gene: TRBJ2-1
abundance: NA
v_gene: TRBV7-9
d_gene: TRBD2
CDR3nt: TGTGCCAGCAGCTTAGAGCCAGCGGGGGCCTTCAATGAGCAGTTCTTC
CDR3aa: CASSLEPAGAFNEQFF

j_gene: TRBJ2-7
abundance: NA
v_gene: TRBV30
d_gene: NA
CDR3nt: TGTGCCTCGACTTCGACAGAGTCCTACGAGCAGTACTTC
CDR3aa: CASTSTESYEQYF

j_gene: TRBJ2-1
abundance: NA
v_gene: TRBV5-4
d_gene: NA
CDR3nt: TGTGCCAGCAGCTTTAGGACATTCGGTGAGCAGTTCTTC
CDR3aa: CASSFRTFGEQFF

j_gene: TRBJ2-1
abundance: NA
v_gene: TRBV6-2/TRBV6-3
d_gene: TRBD2
CDR3nt: TGTGCCAGCAGTTACTCCCGGGGACTAGCGGGTTCCAATGAGCAGTTCTTC
CDR3aa: CASSYSRGLAGSNEQFF

j_gene: TRBJ1-5
abundance: few
v_gene: TRBV19
d_gene: TRBD1
CDR3nt: TGTGCCAGTAGTCCCCGACAGGGTGGGGGTCAGCCCCAGCATTTT
CDR3aa: CASSPRQGGGQPQHF

j_gene: TRBJ2-7
abundance: NA
v_gene: TRBV2
d_gene: NA
CDR3nt: TGTGCCAGCACCCCACAGGAGCCCCACTACGAGCAGTACTTC
CDR3aa: CASTPQEPHYEQYF

j_gene: TRBJ2-7
abundance: NA
v_gene: TRBV6-5
d_gene: TRBD2
CDR3nt: TGTGCCAGCAGTCCACTAGCGGGAGGGTCGTACGAGCAGTACTTC
CDR3aa: CASSPLAGGSYEQYF

j_gene: TRBJ1-2
abundance: NA
v_gene: TRBV18
d_gene: NA
CDR3nt: TGTGCCAGCTCAGCGGACAGTCTCTATGGCTACACCTTC
CDR3aa: CASSADSLYGYTF

j_gene: TRBJ2-7
abundance: NA
v_gene: TRBV28
d_gene: NA
CDR3nt: TGTGCCAGCAGTTTAATAGCGCCAGATGAGCAGTACTTC
CDR3aa: CASSLIAPDEQYF

j_gene: TRBJ2-2
abundance: NA
v_gene: TRBV9
d_gene: NA
CDR3nt: TGTGCCAGCAGCGGGAGGATCCGGGGAACATCGAACACCGGGGAGCTGTTTTTT
CDR3aa: CASSGRIRGTSNTGELFF

j_gene: TRBJ2-1
abundance: NA
v_gene: TRBV29-1
d_gene: NA
CDR3nt: TGCAGCGCCCACGGACAAGCCCCCCTATACAATGAGCAGTTCTTC
CDR3aa: CSAHGQAPLYNEQFF

j_gene: TRBJ2-7
abundance: NA
v_gene: TRBV3-1/TRBV3-2
d_gene: NA
CDR3nt: TGTGCCAGCAGCCAAGAGGACGGGGGTGGCTACGAGCAGTACTTC
CDR3aa: CASSQEDGGGYEQYF

j_gene: TRBJ1-3
abundance: NA
v_gene: TRBV7-3
d_gene: TRBD1
CDR3nt: TGTGCCAGCAGCTCCACGGACAGGGCTGGAAACACCATATATTTT
CDR3aa: CASSSTDRAGNTIYF

j_gene: TRBJ2-2
abundance: NA
v_gene: TRBV9
d_gene: NA
CDR3nt: TGTGCCAGCAGCGTAGAGGGGCACTACACCGGGGAGCTGTTTTTT
CDR3aa: CASSVEGHYTGELFF